Listed here is a single T cell receptor (beta chain). Its specificity is not known. Negative isolation yielded the CD8+ and CD4+ T cells, while FACS enriched the TEMRA cells. The germline V gene encodes CDR1 MNHNS and CDR2 SASEGT. The CDR3 is made up of 14 amino acids. V was clipped by 5 bases and J by 3 bases; unmatched bases: 6. Random hexamers were used to reverse transcribe an amount of about 0.45 to 1 ug RNA. In TCRdb, the immunoSEQ multiplex PCR reads were re-called with MiXCR into one record per CDR3 protein. The data contain about 130,000 distinct CDR3 sequences, around nine tenths of them singletons. This specimen comes from a study of CD8 T cells in Susac syndrome. Study-wide results and caveats: The study recognized that the number of individuals in its TCR sequencing and HLA analysis was relatively small.

Input material: CD8+ T cells from PBMCs. The chain combines TRBV6-1 with TRBJ2-7; 8 nucleotides match TRBD2. The source of this sequence is a human donor with multiple sclerosis. CDR3 region: CASSSLAGGYEQYF. The CDR3 DNA reads as TGTGCCAGCAGTTCTCTCGCGGGAGGCTACGAGCAGTACTTC.